What follows are 30 T cell receptor beta chains derived from one specimen sequenced in a study of blood T cell repertoires in COVID-19. Method: immunoSEQ multiplex PCR; TCRdb's copy keeps in-frame clones and lacks some. The sample contains approximately 45,000 clones, 85% to 90% of which appear only once. Sequencing was done on a sample of peripheral blood. The receptor set was obtained from a human donor in a cohort sampled during active COVID-19.

Only a few counts were recorded for this clone. The genes are TRBV25-1 and TRBJ1-2; weak D call: TRBD1 (6 bases). V shed 1 base and J shed 5 bases, with 20 bases lying between them. Germline V gene data show CDR1 as MGHDK and CDR2 as SYGVNS. The CDR3 totals 17 residues. CDR3 nucleotides: TGTGCCAGCAGTGAATCCTCCCAATGGGGGGGGGCTTATGGCTACACCTTC. This gives the protein CASSESSQWGGAYGYTF.

This rearrangement joins TRBV12-3 or TRBV12-4 to TRBJ1-2; D is ambiguous. With 2 bases removed from V and 3 bases from J, the gap between germline ends came to 4 bases. The CDR3 sequence is 12 residues long. As DNA, the CDR3 is TGTGCCAGCAGTTTATCTCACTATGGCTACACCTTC. This gives the protein CASSLSHYGYTF.

The chain joins TRBV6-2 or TRBV6-3 to TRBJ2-1; no firm D call. The V end lost 4 bases, the J end lost 4 bases, and 8 bases lay between the germline ends. Germline V gene lookup returns CDR1 MNHEY and CDR2 SVGEGT. This CDR3 is 13 amino acids long. CDR3 region: CASSSTEYNEQFF. The CDR3 DNA sequence: TGTGCCAGCAGTTCCACTGAATACAATGAGCAGTTCTTC.

CDR3 coding DNA: TGTGCCAGCAGCTCCCCGGGACAGGGGTCGAGCTCCTACGAGCAGTACTTC. Its protein product is CASSSPGQGSSSYEQYF. J is TRBJ2-7 and V is TRBV7-2; 10 bases agree with TRBD1. Germline V CDR1 and CDR2: SGHTA, FQGNSA. Trimming took 4 bases from V and 0 from J; bases not matched to a gene: 9. This CDR3 comprises 17 residues.

V usage is TRBV3-1 (or the pseudogene TRBV3-2) and J usage is TRBJ2-2; 10 nucleotides align to TRBD1. V shed 4 bases, J shed 3 bases, and the junction held 2 bases outside the gene matches. CDR3 length: 15 amino acids. CDR1 and CDR2 (germline): LGHDT, YNNKEL (reference sequence). The CDR3 loop reads CASSPGTGDTGELFF. The DNA for the CDR3 is TGTGCCAGCAGCCCCGGGACAGGGGACACCGGGGAGCTGTTTTTT.

The chain combines TRBV5-5 with TRBJ2-7; TRBD2 matches at 9 bases. CDR1 and CDR2 (germline): SGHKS, YYEKEE (reference sequence). J was trimmed by 0 bases and V by 2 bases; bases with no gene match: 3. The CDR3 runs to 15 residues. The CDR3 DNA reads TGTGCCAGCAGCTTCTATAGCGGGAGCTCCTACGAGCAGTACTTC. This codes for CASSFYSGSSYEQYF.

The rearrangement uses TRBV28 and TRBJ1-5; D gene uncertain. CDR3 size: 16 residues. Deletions cut 6 bases from V and 2 bases from J, with 17 bases between. CDR1 MDHEN and CDR2 SYDVKM come from the germline V gene. The CDR3 region has the DNA TGTGCCAGCAGAAAATCCCCGGTGCGGGGCAATCAGCCCCAGCATTTT. It specifies CASRKSPVRGNQPQHF. The full variable domain, rest sourced from reference TRBV28 and TRBJ1-5, is DVKVTQSSRYLVKRTGEKVFLECVQDMDHENMFWYRQDPGLGLRLIYFSYDVKMKEKGDIPEGYSVSREKKERFSLILESASTNQTSMYLCASRKSPVRGNQPQHFGDGTRLSIL.

This clone was recorded a few times. The gene calls are TRBV9 and TRBJ2-7; 7 bases line up with TRBD2. Germline V lookup: CDR1 SGDLS, CDR2 YYNGEE. The CDR3 spans 15 residues. Unmatched junction bases numbered 9, after V lost 1 base and J lost 5 bases. The chain's CDR3 is CASSVSPGGVHEQYF. The CDR3, as DNA: TGTGCCAGCAGCGTATCTCCGGGAGGTGTCCACGAGCAGTACTTC.

This clone was counted a few times. The rearrangement joins TRBV2 to TRBJ1-5; D unresolved. Trimming cost V 6 bases and J 2 bases, with 17 bases left between them. The CDR3 covers 16 residues. Germline V gives CDR1 SNHLY, CDR2 FYNNEI. CDR3 sequence reads: CASSQRGPGGNQPQHF. CDR3 sequence (DNA): TGTGCCAGCAGCCAGCGGGGTCCTGGGGGCAATCAGCCCCAGCATTTT. Full variable domain (missing parts from reference TRBV2 and TRBJ1-5): EPEVTQTPSHQVTQMGQEVILRCVPISNHLYFYWYRQILGQKVEFLVSFYNNEISEKSEIFDDQFSVERPDGSNFTLKIRSTKLEDSAMYFCASSQRGPGGNQPQHFGDGTRLSIL.

V gene TRBV24-1 combines with J gene TRBJ2-3, with 10 positions matching TRBD2. CDR1 is KGHDR, CDR2 SFDVKD, per germline. V was pared by 4 bases and J by 4 bases, with 10 bases of the junction left unmatched. The CDR3 sequence is 17 residues long. The CDR3 DNA follows: TGTGCCACCAGTGAATCCAGACTAGCGGGTCTGTCAGATACGCAGTATTTT. Translated: CATSESRLAGLSDTQYF.

This clone appeared a single time. The chain uses TRBV28 and TRBJ1-5, with 9 bases aligning to TRBD1. The germline V gene has CDR1 MDHEN and CDR2 SYDVKM. The CDR3 covers 15 residues. V lost 5 bases, J lost 0 bases, and 2 bases stayed unmatched. As DNA, the CDR3 is TGTGCCAGCAGTAGACAGGGGGATAGCAATCAGCCCCAGCATTTT. Protein product: CASSRQGDSNQPQHF. Complete variable domain (other parts from reference TRBV28 and TRBJ1-5): DVKVTQSSRYLVKRTGEKVFLECVQDMDHENMFWYRQDPGLGLRLIYFSYDVKMKEKGDIPEGYSVSREKKERFSLILESASTNQTSMYLCASSRQGDSNQPQHFGDGTRLSIL.

V gene TRBV5-4 combines with J gene TRBJ2-7; TRBD1 aligns across 7 bases. The CDR3 covers 15 residues. The germline CDR1 and CDR2 sequences are SGHNT and YYREEE (reference sequence). With 4 bases clipped from V and 0 bases from J, the junction kept 7 bases outside the gene matches. CDR3 DNA sequence: TGTGCCAGCAGCCTAGGGGGCTACCCCTCCTACGAGCAGTACTTC. It encodes CASSLGGYPSYEQYF.

The gene calls are TRBV7-2 and TRBJ2-5, with D unclear. This CDR3 contains 14 residues. V lost 2 bases and J 2 bases, leaving 9 bases between the germline ends. Germline V gene data show CDR1 as SGHTA and CDR2 as FQGNSA. The CDR3 here is CASSLNLRQETQYF. Here the CDR3 DNA reads TGTGCCAGCAGCTTAAATCTGCGGCAAGAGACCCAGTACTTC.

CDR3 coding DNA: TGTGCCAGCAGTGACAGGAGGTCTAACTCACCCCTCCACTTT. It is translated as CASSDRRSNSPLHF. V and J are TRBV2 and TRBJ1-6; D remains unclear. Trimming took off 3 bases at V and 10 bases at J, with 13 bases between the two ends. The length of the CDR3 is 14 residues. Germline V gives CDR1 SNHLY, CDR2 FYNNEI.

The chain uses TRBV7-3 and TRBJ2-1; 8 nucleotides agree with TRBD2. V dropped 5 bases and J dropped 6; count of bases not matched to a gene: 18. Germline loops: CDR1 SGHTA, CDR2 FQGTGA. This CDR3 has 18 amino acids. The chain's CDR3 is CASSPTQYPGGPLNEQFF. The CDR3 DNA sequence: TGTGCCAGCAGCCCTACCCAGTATCCGGGAGGGCCTCTCAATGAGCAGTTCTTC.

The rearrangement links TRBV19 to TRBJ2-1, with 12 bases identical to TRBD2. The V segment lost 6 bases and the J segment 0 bases; nucleotides outside the gene matches: 9. This CDR3 region has 18 residues. The germline V gene has CDR1 LNHDA and CDR2 SQIVND (reference sequence). The CDR3: CASRSGTSGRSSYNEQFF. In DNA, the CDR3 is TGTGCCAGTAGATCCGGGACTAGCGGGCGGAGCTCCTACAATGAGCAGTTCTTC.

The chain uses TRBV3-1 (or the pseudogene TRBV3-2) and TRBJ2-2; TRBD2 aligns across 14 bases. The CDR3 runs 17 residues. In germline, CDR1 is LGHDT, CDR2 YNNKEL (reference sequence). The V and J ends lost 3 bases and 5 bases, in that order; junction bases with no gene match: 5. The CDR3 here is CASSHQTSGRVTGELFF. Here the CDR3 DNA reads TGTGCCAGCAGCCATCAGACTAGCGGGAGGGTGACCGGGGAGCTGTTTTTT.

This clone was picked up one time. V gene TRBV28 combines with J gene TRBJ1-6; 8 bases agree with TRBD1. The CDR3 covers 16 residues. V trimming: 6 bases; J trimming: 9 bases; junction bases outside the gene matches: 13. Germline V gene data show CDR1 as MDHEN and CDR2 as SYDVKM. The CDR3 reads CASRFLGQGAFSPLHF. DNA of the CDR3: TGTGCCAGCAGGTTCCTAGGGCAGGGGGCTTTTTCACCCCTCCACTTT.

V usage is TRBV28 and J usage is TRBJ1-1; D is perhaps TRBD1 (5 bases). Between the trimmed V and J ends, which lost 4 bases and 4 bases, there was a span of 7 bases. This CDR3 spans 12 amino acids. CDR1 is MDHEN and CDR2 is SYDVKM in the germline V gene. The CDR3 here is CASSWGGTEAFF. In nucleotides, the CDR3 is TGTGCCAGCAGTTGGGGCGGCACTGAAGCTTTCTTT.

V and J are TRBV3-1 (or the pseudogene TRBV3-2) and TRBJ2-3; possible D gene TRBD2, 6 bases. Germline V gene lookup returns CDR1 LGHDT and CDR2 YNNKEL (reference sequence). This CDR3 comprises 12 residues. Between the trimmed V and J ends, which lost 2 bases and 11 bases, there was a span of 11 bases. The CDR3 DNA reads as TGTGCCAGCAGCCAACTAGCGACAAAGCAGTATTTT. This translates into CASSQLATKQYF.

Here the CDR3 DNA reads TGTGCCAGCAGCTCGGGACAGAGAATCCCAACTAATGAAAAACTGTTTTTT. This sequence encodes CASSSGQRIPTNEKLFF. V and J are TRBV5-5 and TRBJ1-4; 7 nucleotides line up with TRBD1. The ends lost 3 bases at V and 0 bases at J; junction bases unmatched: 8. This CDR3 has 17 residues. CDR1 is SGHKS and CDR2 is YYEKEE in the germline V gene (reference sequence).

A remark on this clone: Sequence at one end of the junction differs from germline and may be a read error. The rearrangement uses TRBV2 and TRBJ2-7, with D possibly matching TRBD2 (5 bases). The germline CDR1 and CDR2 sequences are SNHLY and FYNNEI. This CDR3 contains 14 residues. CDR3 region: CASRGGPYIYEQHF. CDR3 nucleotide sequence: TGTGCCAGCAGGGGCGGGCCCTACATCTACGAGCAGCACTTC. Full variable domain (rest looked up from reference TRBV2 and TRBJ2-7): EPEVTQTPSHQVTQMGQEVILRCVPISNHLYFYWYRQILGQKVEFLVSFYNNEISEKSEIFDDQFSVERPDGSNFTLKIRSTKLEDSAMYFCASRGGPYIYEQHFGPGTRLTVT.

This rearrangement joins TRBV9 to TRBJ2-3; TRBD2 aligns across 10 bases. This CDR3 is 17 amino acids long. V trimming: 0 bases; J trimming: 5 bases; junction bases outside the gene matches: 9. The germline V gene encodes CDR1 SGDLS and CDR2 YYNGEE. CDR3: CASSVAGASGRRDTQYF. As DNA, the CDR3 is TGTGCCAGCAGCGTAGCGGGTGCTAGCGGGAGAAGAGATACGCAGTATTTT.

This clone was recorded only once. The gene calls are TRBV11-2 and TRBJ1-2; no reliable D call. In germline, CDR1 is SGHAT, CDR2 FQNNGV. Trimming took off 0 bases at V and 2 bases at J, with 4 bases between the two ends. This CDR3 has 13 residues. CDR3: CASSLEENYGYTF. CDR3 sequence (DNA): TGTGCCAGCAGCTTAGAAGAGAACTATGGCTACACCTTC.

The chain is built from TRBV18 and TRBJ2-1; D perhaps matches TRBD2 (5 bases). This CDR3 comprises 13 residues. The germline CDR1 and CDR2 sequences are KGHSH and LQKENI. V was pared by 0 bases and J by 9 bases, with 9 bases between. The CDR3 sequence is CASSPPSRGEQFF. The CDR3 DNA sequence: TGTGCCAGCTCACCACCTTCCCGGGGTGAGCAGTTCTTC.

The V and J genes are TRBV27 and TRBJ2-1, with 13 bases fitting TRBD2. Germline V gene lookup returns CDR1 MNHEY and CDR2 SMNVEV (reference sequence). J was trimmed by 8 bases and V by 4 bases; bases with no gene match: 2. The CDR3 spans 14 residues. Written as DNA, the CDR3 is TGTGCCAGCAGTTGGACTAGCGGGAGTGATGAGCAGTTCTTC. Amino acid sequence: CASSWTSGSDEQFF.

The chain is built from TRBV4-3 and TRBJ2-7; 11 bases are a match to TRBD1. There are 18 residues in the CDR3. CDR1 LGHNA and CDR2 YSLEER come from the germline V gene. V shed 0 bases and J 6 bases; nucleotides not matched to a gene: 13. CDR3 region: CASSQEALGTGGTREQYF. For the CDR3, the DNA is TGCGCCAGCAGCCAAGAGGCCCTCGGGACAGGGGGAACCCGCGAGCAGTACTTC.

V and J are TRBV5-5 and TRBJ2-7; tentative D call: TRBD2 (5 bases). The CDR3 extends over 14 amino acids. Germline CDR1 reads SGHKS; CDR2 reads YYEKEE (reference sequence). With 3 bases removed from V and 2 bases from J, the gap between germline ends came to 12 bases. As DNA, the CDR3 is TGTGCCAGCAGCTCTGTAGGAGGTCCCTACGAGCAGTACTTC. Residues: CASSSVGGPYEQYF.

This clone was seen more than once but under ten times. The chain employs TRBV7-9 and TRBJ1-1; 10 bases line up with TRBD1. CDR3 length: 14 amino acids. Germline V gene data show CDR1 as SEHNR and CDR2 as FQNEAQ (reference sequence). J lost 9 bases, V lost 1 base, and 5 bases had no gene match. CDR3 sequence: CASSLGDRGVKAFF. The CDR3 DNA sequence: TGTGCCAGCAGCTTAGGGGACAGGGGAGTTAAAGCTTTCTTT.

This clone was seen just once. This chain joins TRBV5-1 and TRBJ2-2; D ambiguous. Deletions cut 4 bases from V and 4 bases from J, with 8 bases between. The CDR3 is 13 amino acids. CDR1 and CDR2 (germline): SGHRS, YFSETQ. The CDR3 protein is CASSREITGELFF. The CDR3 DNA follows: TGCGCCAGCAGCCGAGAGATCACCGGGGAGCTGTTTTTT.